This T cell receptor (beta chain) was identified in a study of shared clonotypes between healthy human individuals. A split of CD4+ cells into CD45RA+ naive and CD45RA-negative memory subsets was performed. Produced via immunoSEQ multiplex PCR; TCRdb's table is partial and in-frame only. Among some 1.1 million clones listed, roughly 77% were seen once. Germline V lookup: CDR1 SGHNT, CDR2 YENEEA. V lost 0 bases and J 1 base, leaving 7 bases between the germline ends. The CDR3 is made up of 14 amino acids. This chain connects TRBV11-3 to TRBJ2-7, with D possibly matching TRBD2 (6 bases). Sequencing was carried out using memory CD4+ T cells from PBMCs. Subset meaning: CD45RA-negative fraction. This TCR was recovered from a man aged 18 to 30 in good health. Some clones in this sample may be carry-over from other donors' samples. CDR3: CASSLEAGSYEQYF. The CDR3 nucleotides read TGTGCCAGCAGCTTAGAGGCGGGGTCCTACGAGCAGTACTTC.